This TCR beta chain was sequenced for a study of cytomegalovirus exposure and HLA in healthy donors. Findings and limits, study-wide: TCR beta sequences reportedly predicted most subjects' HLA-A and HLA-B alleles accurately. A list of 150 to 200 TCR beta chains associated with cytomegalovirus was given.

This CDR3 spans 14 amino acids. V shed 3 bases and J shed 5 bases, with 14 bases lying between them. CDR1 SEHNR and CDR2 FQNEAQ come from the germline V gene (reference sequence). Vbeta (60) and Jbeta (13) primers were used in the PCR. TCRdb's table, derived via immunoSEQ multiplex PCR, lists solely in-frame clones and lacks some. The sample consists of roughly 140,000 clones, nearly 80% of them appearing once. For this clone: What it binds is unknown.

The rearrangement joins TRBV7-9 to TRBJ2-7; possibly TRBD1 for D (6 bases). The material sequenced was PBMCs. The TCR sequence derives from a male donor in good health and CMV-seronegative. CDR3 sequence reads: CASSFRGGGDEQYF. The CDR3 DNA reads TGTGCCAGCAGCTTCCGTGGGGGCGGTGACGAGCAGTACTTC.